These 16 T cell receptor beta chains were all obtained from the same sample, sequenced in a study of blood T cell repertoires in COVID-19 (dated by TCRdb to 2020 to 2022). The library was made by the immunoSEQ multiplex PCR assay. TCRdb holds this immuneACCESS table with in-frame rearrangements only. Some clones are missing; in checked studies, unresolved V genes explain under half, and the rest has no known cause. This sample gives 190,000 or so clones in total; about 86% of them show up just once. 0.7% to 0.9% of the sample is taken by the ten largest. Sequenced material: peripheral blood. The receptors derive from a woman aged 18-29 years who had recovered from COVID-19.

V usage is TRBV7-9 and J usage is TRBJ2-1; the match to TRBD2 covers 9 bases. Germline trimming cut 5 bases from V and 8 bases from J; bases unmatched to any gene: 13. This CDR3 spans 16 amino acids. The germline V gene encodes CDR1 SEHNR and CDR2 FQNEAQ (reference sequence). The CDR3 sequence: CASSAISGRVFDEQFF. Written as DNA, the CDR3 is TGTGCCAGCAGCGCGATTAGCGGGAGAGTGTTCGATGAGCAGTTCTTC.

The V call is TRBV5-5, the J call TRBJ2-7, with 10 bases matching TRBD1. Trimming at V came to 3 bases and at J to 1 base, leaving 1 base not matched to a gene. The CDR3 contains 14 residues. Germline loops: CDR1 SGHKS, CDR2 YYEKEE (reference sequence). CDR3 coding DNA: TGTGCCAGCAGCTGGGGACAGGGGTCCTACGAGCAGTACTTC. Its translation is CASSWGQGSYEQYF.

This sequence joins TRBV6-6 and TRBJ2-1, with 9 nucleotides matching TRBD2. The germline gives CDR1 MNHNY, CDR2 SVGAGI (reference sequence). The V gene end was trimmed by 2 bases and the J gene end by 8 bases; junction bases not matched to a gene: 10. This CDR3 comprises 16 residues. CDR3 loop: CASSYRASGKIYEQFF. The CDR3 DNA reads TGTGCCAGCAGTTACCGGGCTAGCGGGAAGATCTATGAGCAGTTCTTC.

This chain uses TRBV11-3 with TRBJ2-3; D might be TRBD1 (5 bases). V dropped 4 bases and J dropped 10 bases, with 9 bases sitting between them. The length of the CDR3 is 11 residues. Germline CDR1 SGHNT, CDR2 YENEEA. For the CDR3, the DNA is TGTGCCAGCAGCTACCAAGGGGCGCAGTATTTT. It yields the protein CASSYQGAQYF. Full variable domain (outside the CDR3, taken from reference TRBV11-3 and TRBJ2-3): EAGVVQSPRYKIIEKKQPVAFWCNPISGHNTLYWYLQNLGQGPELLIRYENEEAVDDSQLPKDRFSAERLKGVDSTLKIQPAELGDSAVYLCASSYQGAQYFGPGTRLTVL.

The chain combines TRBV30 with TRBJ1-2, with 8 bases that match TRBD1. Germline-derived CDR1 and CDR2 are GTSNPN and SVGIG (reference sequence). With V trimmed by 4 bases and J by 5 bases, 9 bases remained unmatched. This CDR3 is built from 14 residues. The CDR3 loop is CAWTGQVGYYGYTF. CDR3 coding DNA: TGTGCCTGGACGGGACAGGTCGGCTATTATGGCTACACCTTC.

The V and J genes are TRBV6-5 and TRBJ2-7; 7 nucleotides match TRBD2. Germline values: CDR1 MNHEY, CDR2 SVGAGI. V trimming: 6 bases; J trimming: 6 bases; junction bases outside the gene matches: 8. The CDR3 is made up of 13 amino acids. The CDR3 sequence: CASRPQRDLEQYV. CDR3 DNA: TGTGCCAGCAGACCCCAGCGGGATCTCGAGCAGTACGTC.

The rearrangement uses TRBV27 and TRBJ1-4; perhaps TRBD1 as D (5 bases). Trimming stripped 2 bases from V and 8 bases from J, with 12 bases between. CDR1 MNHEY and CDR2 SMNVEV come from the germline V gene (reference sequence). The CDR3 runs to 14 residues. The CDR3 bases are TGTGCCAGCAGTTTAGTCCAGGGAGGGGAAAAACTGTTTTTT. Translating gives CASSLVQGGEKLFF.

In this sample, this clone turned up once. The J gene is TRBJ2-3, the V gene TRBV24-1; the match to TRBD1 covers 9 bases. This CDR3 is 16 amino acids long. CDR1 is KGHDR, CDR2 SFDVKD, per germline. V shed 4 bases, J shed 3 bases, and the junction held 7 bases outside the gene matches. DNA of the CDR3: TGTGCCACCAGTGAAACCGGGACAGGGAGGACAGATACGCAGTATTTT. Translating it yields CATSETGTGRTDTQYF.

V usage is TRBV6-5 and J usage is TRBJ2-1, with TRBD2 as a possible D gene (7 bases). Trimming took 2 bases from V and 6 from J, leaving 11 bases between them. The CDR3 contains 14 residues. CDR1 is MNHEY, CDR2 SVGAGI, per germline. The CDR3 protein is CASSYNGGPNEQFF. CDR3 coding DNA: TGTGCCAGCAGTTACAACGGGGGGCCCAATGAGCAGTTCTTC.

This clone has only a few counts. The V gene is TRBV6-5, the J gene TRBJ2-1; D might be TRBD1 (5 bases). The germline CDR1 and CDR2 sequences are MNHEY and SVGAGI. V shed 3 bases and J shed 6 bases, with 15 bases lying between them. The CDR3 is 15 amino acids. CDR3 region: CASSYASRVVNEQFF. The CDR3 DNA reads TGTGCCAGCAGTTATGCGAGCAGGGTGGTCAATGAGCAGTTCTTC.

The J gene is TRBJ2-3, the V gene TRBV4-1; perhaps TRBD1 as D (5 bases). Trimming took 2 bases from V and 5 from J, leaving 8 bases between them. CDR3 length: 13 amino acids. The germline V gene has CDR1 MGHRA and CDR2 YSYEKL. CDR3 in DNA: TGCGCCAGCAGCCAATCAGGGTTAGATACGCAGTATTTT. Translating it yields CASSQSGLDTQYF.

This chain connects TRBV18 to TRBJ2-4; 7 positions agree with TRBD1. The CDR3 loop spans 15 amino acids. In germline, CDR1 is KGHSH, CDR2 LQKENI. V shed 4 bases, J shed 0 bases, and the junction held 3 bases outside the gene matches. The CDR3 reads CASSRRDRAKNIQYF. The CDR3 nucleotides are TGTGCCAGCTCACGCCGGGACAGAGCCAAAAACATTCAGTACTTC.

A word on this clone: No DNA is shown, since the ends of the CDR3 on it are uncertain; the CDR3 is the one TCRdb lists. This sequence joins TRBV15 and TRBJ2-2; the table's D call TRBD2 went unverified against the DNA. The CDR3 has 18 amino acids, counting both end residues. Germline CDR1 and CDR2: LNHNV and YYDKDF (reference sequence). CDR3 sequence: CATSRGARGGRRAGELFF.

This chain joins TRBV4-1 and TRBJ1-2, with a possible D match to TRBD1 (6 bases). This CDR3 contains 14 residues. V dropped 2 bases and J dropped 6 bases, with 13 bases sitting between them. The germline CDR1 and CDR2 sequences are MGHRA and YSYEKL. The CDR3 is CASSQYRESDGYTF. CDR3 bases: TGCGCCAGCAGCCAATACAGGGAAAGTGATGGCTACACCTTC.

J is TRBJ1-3 and V is TRBV5-5; 7 bases line up with TRBD1. The CDR3 covers 15 residues. V lost 0 bases and J lost 0; bases outside the gene matches: 0. Per germline, CDR1 SGHKS and CDR2 YYEKEE (reference sequence). The CDR3 reads CASSLDRGSGNTIYF. The DNA of the CDR3 is TGTGCCAGCAGCTTGGACAGGGGCTCTGGAAACACCATATATTTT.

The chain combines TRBV10-1 with TRBJ2-2, with 9 bases lining up with TRBD2. CDR1 WNHNN and CDR2 SYGVQD come from the germline V gene (reference sequence). Germline trimming cut 4 bases from V and 9 bases from J; bases unmatched to any gene: 15. The CDR3 runs 17 residues. In DNA form, the CDR3 reads TGCGCCAGCAGTGGGACACCAACTAGCGGGTGGCGAAGGGAGCTGTTTTTT. This sequence encodes CASSGTPTSGWRRELFF.